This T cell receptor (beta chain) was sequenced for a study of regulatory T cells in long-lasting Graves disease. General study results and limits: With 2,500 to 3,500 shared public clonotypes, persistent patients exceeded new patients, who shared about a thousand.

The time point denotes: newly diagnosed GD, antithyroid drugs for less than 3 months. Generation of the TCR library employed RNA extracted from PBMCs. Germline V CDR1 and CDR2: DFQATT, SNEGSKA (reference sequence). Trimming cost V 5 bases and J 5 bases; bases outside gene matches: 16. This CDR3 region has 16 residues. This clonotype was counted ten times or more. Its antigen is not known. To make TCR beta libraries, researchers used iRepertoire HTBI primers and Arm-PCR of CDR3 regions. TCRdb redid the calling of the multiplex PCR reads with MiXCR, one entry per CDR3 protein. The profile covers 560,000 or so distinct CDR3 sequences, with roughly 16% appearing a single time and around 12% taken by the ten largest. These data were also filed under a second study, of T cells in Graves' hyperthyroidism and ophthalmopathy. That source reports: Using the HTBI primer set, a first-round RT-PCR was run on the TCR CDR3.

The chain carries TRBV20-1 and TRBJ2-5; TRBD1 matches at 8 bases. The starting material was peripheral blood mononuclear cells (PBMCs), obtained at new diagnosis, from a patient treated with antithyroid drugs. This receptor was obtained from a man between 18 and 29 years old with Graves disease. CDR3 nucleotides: TGCAGTGCTGTAGTGGGGCCAGGGGGCCTGGTCGAGACCCAGTACTTC. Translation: CSAVVGPGGLVETQYF.